This T cell receptor beta chain was identified in a study of blood T cell repertoires in COVID-19. Turning to the study itself: T cells, B-cell-depleted T cells, or PBMCs supplied cDNA or gDNA.

Those who participated ranged in age from roughly 18 to 90 years and resided in 24 US areas. Each participant's cohort was designated according to participant-reported clinical history. Authors' processing steps: The authors estimated nucleated cell counts from reference gene primer amplification. Profiling relied on immunoSEQ multiplex PCR, and the TCRdb table lists in-frame clones only, not all of them. For V, J and clone size, that table is used; D and trimming come from the DNA. Altogether over 200,000 clones are present, around 81% being singletons, with the ten largest covering about 9.8%. V was clipped by 8 bases and J by 0 bases, with 22 bases between them. CDR1 KGHSH and CDR2 LQKENI come from the germline V gene. The CDR3 covers 17 residues.

V and J are TRBV18 and TRBJ1-1, with D possibly matching TRBD1 (6 bases). The source of this sequence is a woman in her fifties or sixties with acute COVID-19. The source material was PBMCs or T cells enriched from blood (not recorded which). This chain's CDR3 is CASINQGRGPMNTEAFF. The CDR3 nucleotides read TGTGCCAGCATCAATCAGGGGAGGGGACCGATGAACACTGAAGCTTTCTTT.